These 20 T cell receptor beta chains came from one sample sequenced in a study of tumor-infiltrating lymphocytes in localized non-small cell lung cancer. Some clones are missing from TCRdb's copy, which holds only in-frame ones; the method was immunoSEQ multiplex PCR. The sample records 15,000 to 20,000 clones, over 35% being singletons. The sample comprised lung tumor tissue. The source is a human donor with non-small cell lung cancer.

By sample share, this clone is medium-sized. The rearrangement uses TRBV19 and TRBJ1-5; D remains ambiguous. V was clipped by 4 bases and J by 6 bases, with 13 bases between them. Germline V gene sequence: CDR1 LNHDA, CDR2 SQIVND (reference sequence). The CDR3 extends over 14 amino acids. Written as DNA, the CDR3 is TGTGCCAGTAGTAACGATCGGTTGGGTCAGCCCCAGCATTTT. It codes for CASSNDRLGQPQHF. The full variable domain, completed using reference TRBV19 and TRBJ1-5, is DGGITQSPKYLFRKEGQNVTLSCEQNLNHDAMYWYRQDPGQGLRLIYYSQIVNDFQKGDIAEGYSVSREKKESFPLTVTSAQKNPTAFYLCASSNDRLGQPQHFGDGTRLSIL.

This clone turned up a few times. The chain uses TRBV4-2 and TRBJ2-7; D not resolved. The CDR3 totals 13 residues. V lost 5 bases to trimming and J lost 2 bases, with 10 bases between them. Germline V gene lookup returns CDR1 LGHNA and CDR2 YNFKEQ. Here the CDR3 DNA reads TGTGCCAGCAGCTTGGTGGGCGCCTACGAGCAGTACTTC. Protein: CASSLVGAYEQYF.

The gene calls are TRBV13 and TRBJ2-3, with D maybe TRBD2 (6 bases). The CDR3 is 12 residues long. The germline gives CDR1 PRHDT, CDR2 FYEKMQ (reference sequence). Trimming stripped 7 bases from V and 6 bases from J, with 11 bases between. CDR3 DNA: TGTGCCAGCAACCAGGGAGGCGATACGCAGTATTTT. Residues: CASNQGGDTQYF.

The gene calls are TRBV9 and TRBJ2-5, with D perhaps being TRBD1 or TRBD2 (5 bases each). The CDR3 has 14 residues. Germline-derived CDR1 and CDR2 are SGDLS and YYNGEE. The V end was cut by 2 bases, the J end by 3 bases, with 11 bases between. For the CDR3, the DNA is TGTGCCAGCAGCGTGGGGACCACCAAAGAGACCCAGTACTTC. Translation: CASSVGTTKETQYF.

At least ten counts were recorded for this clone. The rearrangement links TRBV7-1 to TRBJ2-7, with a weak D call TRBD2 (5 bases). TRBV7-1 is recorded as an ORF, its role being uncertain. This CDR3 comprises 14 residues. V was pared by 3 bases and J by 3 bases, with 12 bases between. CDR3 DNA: TGTGCCAGCAGCTCCCGGGATTCGATCTACGAGCAGTACTTC. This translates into CASSSRDSIYEQYF.

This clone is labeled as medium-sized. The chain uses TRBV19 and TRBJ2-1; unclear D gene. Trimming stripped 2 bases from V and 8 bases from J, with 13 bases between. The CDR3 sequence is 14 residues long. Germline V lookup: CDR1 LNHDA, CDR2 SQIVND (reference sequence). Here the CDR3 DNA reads TGTGCCAGTAGTATAAGGATCGACCCACATGAGCAGTTCTTC. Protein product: CASSIRIDPHEQFF.

The CDR3, as DNA: TGCGCCAGCAGCTTAGCCACCACAGGGGAAAAACTGTTTTTT. Amino acids: CASSLATTGEKLFF. The V call is TRBV5-1, the J call TRBJ1-4, with a weak D call TRBD1 (6 bases). The germline V and J ends were trimmed by 2 bases and 8 bases, with 13 bases remaining between them. Germline-derived CDR1 and CDR2 are SGHRS and YFSETQ. The CDR3 is 14 amino acids. The full variable domain, completed using reference TRBV5-1 and TRBJ1-4, is KAGVTQTPRYLIKTRGQQVTLSCSPISGHRSVSWYQQTPGQGLQFLFEYFSETQRNKGNFPGRFSGRQFSNSRSEMNVSTLELGDSALYLCASSLATTGEKLFFGSGTQLSVL.

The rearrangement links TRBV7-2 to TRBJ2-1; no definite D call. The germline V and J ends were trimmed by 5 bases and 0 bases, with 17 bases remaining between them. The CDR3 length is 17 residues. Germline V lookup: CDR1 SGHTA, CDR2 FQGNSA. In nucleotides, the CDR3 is TGTGCCAGCAGCCGTAGACCCCACCAGAGCTCCTACAATGAGCAGTTCTTC. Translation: CASSRRPHQSSYNEQFF.

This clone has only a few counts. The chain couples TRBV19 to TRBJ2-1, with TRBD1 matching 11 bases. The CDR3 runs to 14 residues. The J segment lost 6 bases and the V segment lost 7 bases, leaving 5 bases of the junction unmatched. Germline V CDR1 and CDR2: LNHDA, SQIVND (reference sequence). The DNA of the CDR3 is TGTGCCAGTACTGGACAGGGGGCAAGCAATGAGCAGTTCTTC. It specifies CASTGQGASNEQFF.

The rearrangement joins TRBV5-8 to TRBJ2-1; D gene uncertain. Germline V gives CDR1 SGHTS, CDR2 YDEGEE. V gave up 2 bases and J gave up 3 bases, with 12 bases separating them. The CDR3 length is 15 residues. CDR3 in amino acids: CASSFPGQHYNEQFF. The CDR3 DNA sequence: TGTGCCAGCAGCTTCCCGGGCCAGCACTACAATGAGCAGTTCTTC.

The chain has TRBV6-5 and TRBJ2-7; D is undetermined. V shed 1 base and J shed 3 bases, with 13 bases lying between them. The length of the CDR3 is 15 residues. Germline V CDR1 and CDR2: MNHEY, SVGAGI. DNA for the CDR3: TGTGCCAGCAGTTACTTCTCACGGGTCCGCTACGAGCAGTACTTC. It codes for CASSYFSRVRYEQYF.

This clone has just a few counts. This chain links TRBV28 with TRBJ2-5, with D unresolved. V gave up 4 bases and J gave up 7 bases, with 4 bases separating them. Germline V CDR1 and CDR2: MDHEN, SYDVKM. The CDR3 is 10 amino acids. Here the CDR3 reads CASSSLTQYF. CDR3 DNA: TGTGCCAGCAGTTCGTTGACCCAGTACTTC.

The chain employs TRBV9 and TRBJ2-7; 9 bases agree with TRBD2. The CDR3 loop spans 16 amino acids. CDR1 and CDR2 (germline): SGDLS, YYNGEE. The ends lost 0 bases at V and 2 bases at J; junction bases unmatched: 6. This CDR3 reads CASSVGGLAYPYEQYF. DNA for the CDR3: TGTGCCAGCAGCGTAGGCGGACTAGCGTACCCCTACGAGCAGTACTTC.

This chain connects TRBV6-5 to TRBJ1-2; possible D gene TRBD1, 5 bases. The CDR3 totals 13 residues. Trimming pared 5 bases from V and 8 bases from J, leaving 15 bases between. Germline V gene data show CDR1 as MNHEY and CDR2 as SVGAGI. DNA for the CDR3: TGTGCCAGCAGTCAACAGGTCCTACGGGGCTACACCTTC. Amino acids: CASSQQVLRGYTF.

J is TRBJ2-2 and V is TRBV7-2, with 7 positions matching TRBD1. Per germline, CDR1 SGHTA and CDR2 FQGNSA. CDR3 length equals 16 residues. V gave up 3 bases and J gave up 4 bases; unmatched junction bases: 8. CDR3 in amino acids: CASSFSTGSGTGELFF. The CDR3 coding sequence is TGTGCCAGCAGCTTTTCGACAGGGTCGGGCACCGGGGAGCTGTTTTTT.

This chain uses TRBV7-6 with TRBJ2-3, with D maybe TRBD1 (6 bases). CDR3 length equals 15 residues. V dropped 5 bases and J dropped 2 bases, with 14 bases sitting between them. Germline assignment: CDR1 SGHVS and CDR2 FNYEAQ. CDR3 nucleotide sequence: TGTGCCAGCAGCCTAATGGGACAAACCACAGATACGCAGTATTTT. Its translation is CASSLMGQTTDTQYF.

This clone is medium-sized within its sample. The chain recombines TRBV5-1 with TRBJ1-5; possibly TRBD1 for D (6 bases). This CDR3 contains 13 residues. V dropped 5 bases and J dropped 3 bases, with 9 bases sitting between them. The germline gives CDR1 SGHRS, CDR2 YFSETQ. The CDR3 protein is CASRDSDNQPQHF. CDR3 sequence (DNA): TGCGCCAGCAGGGACAGCGACAATCAGCCCCAGCATTTT.

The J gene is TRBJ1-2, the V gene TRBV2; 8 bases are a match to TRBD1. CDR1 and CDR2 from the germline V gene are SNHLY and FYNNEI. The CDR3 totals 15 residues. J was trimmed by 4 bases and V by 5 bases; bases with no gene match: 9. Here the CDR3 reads CASSSPRTGTYGYTF. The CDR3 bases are TGTGCCAGCAGTTCCCCCCGGACAGGGACCTATGGCTACACCTTC.

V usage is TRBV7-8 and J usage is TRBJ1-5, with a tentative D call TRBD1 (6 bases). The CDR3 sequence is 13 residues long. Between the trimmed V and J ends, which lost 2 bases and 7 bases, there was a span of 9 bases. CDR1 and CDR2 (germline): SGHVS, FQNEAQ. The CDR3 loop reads CASSLSQGQPQHF. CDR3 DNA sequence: TGTGCCAGCAGCTTAAGCCAGGGGCAGCCCCAGCATTTT.

The CDR3: CASDRVNQPQHF. The CDR3 DNA reads as TGTGCCTCAGACAGGGTGAATCAGCCCCAGCATTTT. V and J are TRBV5-8 and TRBJ1-5, with 7 bases matching TRBD1. V shed 10 bases and J 4 bases; nucleotides not matched to a gene: 5. The CDR3 has 12 residues. Germline CDR1 and CDR2: SGHTS and YDEGEE.